The 31 T cell receptor beta chains reported below all come from one sample, sequenced in a study of cytomegalovirus exposure and HLA in healthy donors. Data came from immunoSEQ multiplex PCR; TCRdb stores just in-frame clones and leaves some out. The data contain 110,000 to 150,000 clones, about nine tenths of them singletons. The sample comprised PBMCs. The receptors stem from a man between 18 and 35 years old in good health and CMV-seronegative.

The J gene is TRBJ2-2, the V gene TRBV9, with 7 bases that match TRBD1. The CDR3 has 15 amino acids. V shed 2 bases, J shed 3 bases, and the junction held 4 bases outside the gene matches. Germline CDR1 and CDR2: SGDLS and YYNGEE. The CDR3 DNA is TGTGCCAGCAGCGTCGGGACAGTCGACACCGGGGAGCTGTTTTTT. This encodes CASSVGTVDTGELFF.

The chain combines TRBV19 with TRBJ2-1; 14 positions agree with TRBD2. This CDR3 spans 16 amino acids. After removal of 6 bases from V and 4 bases from J, the junction contained 5 bases not matched to a gene. From germline, CDR1 is LNHDA and CDR2 SQIVND (reference sequence). The CDR3 coding sequence is TGTGCCAGTAGGACTGGGACTAGCGGGGGTTACAATGAGCAGTTCTTC. Its protein product is CASRTGTSGGYNEQFF.

V and J are TRBV5-4 and TRBJ2-7; tentatively, D is TRBD1 (6 bases). Looked up from germline, CDR1 is SGHNT and CDR2 is YYREEE (reference sequence). The V and J ends lost 4 bases and 7 bases respectively, with 15 bases between them. This CDR3 spans 13 amino acids. The DNA of the CDR3 is TGTGCCAGCAGCAACGACCAGGGGCGGGAGCAGTACTTC. The encoded protein is CASSNDQGREQYF. The full variable domain, rest sourced from reference TRBV5-4 and TRBJ2-7, is ETGVTQSPTHLIKTRGQQVTLRCSSQSGHNTVSWYQQALGQGPQFIFQYYREEENGRGNFPPRFSGLQFPNYSSELNVNALELDDSALYLCASSNDQGREQYFGPGTRLTVT.

V and J are TRBV5-1 and TRBJ2-1; 9 nucleotides agree with TRBD2. Trimming removed 4 bases from V and 0 bases from J; junction bases left unmatched: 14. CDR1 is SGHRS, CDR2 YFSETQ, per germline. The CDR3 loop spans 19 amino acids. CDR3 in amino acids: CASSPPEGREGRSYNEQFF. CDR3 nucleotide sequence: TGCGCCAGCAGCCCACCTGAGGGGCGGGAGGGCCGCTCCTACAATGAGCAGTTCTTC.

The rearrangement uses TRBV5-1 and TRBJ2-1; D perhaps matches TRBD2 (5 bases). Looked up from germline, CDR1 is SGHRS and CDR2 is YFSETQ. This CDR3 is 15 amino acids long. The V end was cut by 0 bases, the J end by 5 bases, with 12 bases between. The CDR3 sequence is CASSLVPGEDNEQFF. Written as DNA, the CDR3 is TGCGCCAGCAGCTTGGTTCCCGGGGAAGACAATGAGCAGTTCTTC.

The V gene is TRBV2, the J gene TRBJ1-1; D is perhaps TRBD1 (5 bases). The CDR3 is made up of 12 amino acids. V was pared by 4 bases and J by 6 bases, with 9 bases between. Germline CDR1 reads SNHLY; CDR2 reads FYNNEI. CDR3 residues: CASSVWGAEAFF. In DNA form, the CDR3 reads TGTGCCAGCAGTGTATGGGGGGCTGAAGCTTTCTTT.

This rearrangement joins TRBV28 to TRBJ2-1; 9 bases are shared with TRBD1. The CDR3 is made up of 15 amino acids. The trim removed 6 bases at V and 5 bases at J, leaving 8 bases unmatched. Germline-derived CDR1 and CDR2 are MDHEN and SYDVKM. Here the CDR3 DNA reads TGTGCCAGCAGCCTCGCGGGACAGGGCCACAATGAGCAGTTCTTC. This translates into CASSLAGQGHNEQFF.

This clone has a single count. The chain carries TRBV5-6 and TRBJ2-7; 10 bases are a match to TRBD2. There are 16 residues in the CDR3. Trimming cost V 4 bases and J 4 bases; bases outside gene matches: 11. Germline V gene sequence: CDR1 SGHDT, CDR2 YYEEEE. The CDR3 DNA sequence: TGTGCCAGCAGCCCTTGGACTAGCGGCGTAATTTACGAGCAGTACTTC. It codes for CASSPWTSGVIYEQYF.

This chain connects TRBV19 to TRBJ2-1, with TRBD2 matching over 11 bases. J lost 7 bases, V lost 6 bases, and 14 bases had no gene match. CDR3 size: 17 residues. The germline V gene encodes CDR1 LNHDA and CDR2 SQIVND (reference sequence). CDR3 DNA: TGTGCCAGTAGCTCCTCGGGGGTAGCGGGAGGGCCGAATGAGCAGTTCTTC. Amino acid sequence: CASSSSGVAGGPNEQFF.

This chain joins TRBV7-9 and TRBJ2-7; D is ambiguous. The CDR3 is 15 residues long. Trimming shortened V by 1 base and J by 0 bases, and 10 bases separated the two germline ends. Germline CDR1 and CDR2: SEHNR and FQNEAQ (reference sequence). CDR3 protein: CASSLVGRVSYEQYF. CDR3 in DNA: TGTGCCAGCAGCTTAGTTGGTCGGGTCTCCTACGAGCAGTACTTC.

This clone was recorded once. The rearrangement links TRBV27 to TRBJ1-1, with D uncertain. In germline, CDR1 is MNHEY, CDR2 SMNVEV (reference sequence). Deletions cut 6 bases from V and 5 bases from J, with 22 bases between. The CDR3 is 16 amino acids. The CDR3 sequence is CASSPEAGISGTEAFF. CDR3 bases: TGTGCCAGCAGCCCCGAGGCCGGGATCAGCGGGACTGAAGCTTTCTTT.

The chain recombines TRBV6-5 with TRBJ2-5, with no clear D. This CDR3 is built from 12 residues. Deletions cut 3 bases from V and 4 bases from J, with 6 bases between. Looked up from germline, CDR1 is MNHEY and CDR2 is SVGAGI. The CDR3 nucleotides are TGTGCCAGCAGTTATCCGCGAGAGACCCAGTACTTC. It translates to CASSYPRETQYF.

This chain uses TRBV28 with TRBJ2-3; tentative D call: TRBD1 (5 bases). The V end lost 6 bases, the J end lost 1 base, and 5 bases lay between the germline ends. The CDR3 contains 12 residues. Germline V CDR1 and CDR2: MDHEN, SYDVKM. CDR3 residues: CASSRGTDTQYF. In nucleotides, the CDR3 is TGTGCCAGCAGCAGGGGCACAGATACGCAGTATTTT.

The chain has TRBV28 and TRBJ2-2; perhaps TRBD2 as D (5 bases). V was trimmed by 2 bases and J by 4 bases, leaving 14 bases between them. The CDR3 covers 16 residues. Germline lookup yields CDR1 MDHEN and CDR2 SYDVKM. Written as DNA, the CDR3 is TGTGCCAGCAGTTTACCGGATAGCGCATCCACCGGGGAGCTGTTTTTT. This codes for CASSLPDSASTGELFF.

V is TRBV29-1 and J is TRBJ1-2, with a tentative D call TRBD1 (5 bases). This CDR3 is built from 13 residues. The germline V gene encodes CDR1 SQVTM and CDR2 ANQGSEA. With 8 bases removed from V and 3 bases from J, the gap between germline ends came to 16 bases. DNA for the CDR3: TGCAGCATTTCCTCCACGGGGGACTATGGCTACACCTTC. Its translation is CSISSTGDYGYTF.

The gene calls are TRBV13 and TRBJ2-7, with 8 positions matching TRBD2. V was pared by 6 bases and J by 7 bases, with 20 bases of the junction left unmatched. Germline V lookup: CDR1 PRHDT, CDR2 FYEKMQ (reference sequence). The CDR3 sequence is 17 residues long. The CDR3 sequence: CASRLRGAGGGIREQYF. The DNA of the CDR3 is TGTGCCAGCAGACTCCGTGGGGCGGGGGGAGGCATTCGGGAGCAGTACTTC.

The chain recombines TRBV7-9 with TRBJ2-1; 8 positions match TRBD1. Per the germline V gene, CDR1 is SEHNR and CDR2 is FQNEAQ (reference sequence). V shed 5 bases, J shed 3 bases, and the junction held 9 bases outside the gene matches. The CDR3 covers 16 residues. The CDR3 region has the DNA TGTGCCAGCAGCCCCTCAGGGGGCTCGTACTACAATGAGCAGTTCTTC. This encodes CASSPSGGSYYNEQFF.

The genes are TRBV4-1 and TRBJ2-7; 10 bases fit TRBD2. V lost 4 bases and J lost 2; bases outside the gene matches: 8. Germline V lookup: CDR1 MGHRA, CDR2 YSYEKL. There are 16 residues in the CDR3. The CDR3 bases are TGCGCCAGCAGCCCATCGAGCGGGAGGGCCCCCTACGAGCAGTACTTC. Protein product: CASSPSSGRAPYEQYF.

This clone was seen only once. The chain joins TRBV13 to TRBJ2-3; 7 bases are shared with TRBD1. Germline-derived CDR1 and CDR2 are PRHDT and FYEKMQ (reference sequence). Trimming cost V 5 bases and J 8 bases; bases outside gene matches: 7. There are 13 residues in the CDR3. The CDR3 loop reads CASSPQGSGTQYF. DNA for the CDR3: TGTGCCAGCAGCCCACAGGGGTCGGGTACGCAGTATTTT. Using reference TRBV13 and TRBJ2-3 for the parts outside the CDR3, the full variable domain is AAGVIQSPRHLIKEKRETATLKCYPIPRHDTVYWYQQGPGQDPQFLISFYEKMQSDKGSIPDRFSAQQFSDYHSELNMSSLELGDSALYFCASSPQGSGTQYFGPGTRLTVL.

This chain links TRBV5-1 with TRBJ1-6, with 10 bases that match TRBD1. Trimming at V came to 4 bases and at J to 10 bases, leaving 8 bases not matched to a gene. CDR1 SGHRS and CDR2 YFSETQ come from the germline V gene. The CDR3 runs to 15 residues. The CDR3 nucleotides read TGCGCCAGCAGCGCCGGGACAGGGGTCATGTCACCCCTCCACTTT. Amino acids: CASSAGTGVMSPLHF.

The V and J genes are TRBV6-1 and TRBJ1-1; D not resolved. The CDR3 length is 13 residues. Deletions cut 5 bases from V and 1 base from J, with 8 bases between. Germline V gene sequence: CDR1 MNHNS, CDR2 SASEGT. The CDR3 sequence is CASSPGENTEAFF. The DNA for the CDR3 is TGTGCCAGCAGTCCGGGAGAGAACACTGAAGCTTTCTTT.

This chain connects TRBV27 to TRBJ1-1; D gene uncertain. CDR1 and CDR2 (germline): MNHEY, SMNVEV (reference sequence). This CDR3 is built from 16 residues. Trimming stripped 8 bases from V and 0 bases from J, with 19 bases between. CDR3 amino acids: CASRPTGMVMNTEAFF. In DNA form, the CDR3 reads TGTGCCAGCCGGCCTACGGGAATGGTGATGAACACTGAAGCTTTCTTT.

The chain uses TRBV9 and TRBJ2-1; 7 bases are a match to TRBD1. V trimming: 0 bases; J trimming: 5 bases; junction bases outside the gene matches: 2. This CDR3 comprises 14 residues. CDR1 and CDR2 from the germline V gene are SGDLS and YYNGEE. The CDR3 sequence is CASSVETGNNEQFF. DNA for the CDR3: TGTGCCAGCAGCGTAGAGACAGGGAACAATGAGCAGTTCTTC.

This clone was counted a few times. This chain joins TRBV7-9 and TRBJ2-5; 7 bases line up with TRBD1. In germline, CDR1 is SEHNR, CDR2 FQNEAQ (reference sequence). V gave up 5 bases and J gave up 0 bases; unmatched junction bases: 3. The CDR3 consists of 14 residues. The CDR3 DNA sequence: TGTGCCAGCAGCCCGACAGGGAACCAAGAGACCCAGTACTTC. It translates to CASSPTGNQETQYF. Based on the CDR3 plus reference TRBV7-9 and TRBJ2-5, the full variable domain is DTGVSQNPRHKITKRGQNVTFRCDPISEHNRLYWYRQTLGQGPEFLTYFQNEAQLEKSRLLSDRFSAERPKGSFSTLEIQRTEQGDSAMYLCASSPTGNQETQYFGPGTRLLVL.

The rearrangement links TRBV7-8 to TRBJ2-7, with D maybe TRBD2 (5 bases). Trimming removed 1 base from V and 2 bases from J, with 9 bases in between. Germline-derived CDR1 and CDR2 are SGHVS and FQNEAQ. CDR3 size: 14 residues. The CDR3 loop is CASSLDLAPYEQYF. CDR3 coding DNA: TGTGCCAGCAGCTTAGACCTAGCCCCCTACGAGCAGTACTTC.

The rearrangement joins TRBV4-1 to TRBJ2-3, with D tentatively TRBD2 (6 bases). V lost 3 bases, J lost 4 bases, and 20 bases lay in between. Germline V gene data show CDR1 as MGHRA and CDR2 as YSYEKL. The CDR3 covers 17 residues. CDR3 loop: CASSHPRDGSKADTQYF. CDR3 bases: TGCGCCAGCAGCCACCCCCGGGACGGGAGTAAAGCAGATACGCAGTATTTT.

The chain uses TRBV27 and TRBJ1-1, with a weak D call TRBD1 (6 bases). Trimming cost V 4 bases and J 5 bases, with 17 bases left between them. CDR1 is MNHEY and CDR2 is SMNVEV in the germline V gene (reference sequence). The CDR3 is made up of 15 amino acids. CDR3 amino acids: CASSSTGTLGTEAFF. DNA of the CDR3: TGTGCCAGCAGTTCGACCGGGACATTGGGAACTGAAGCTTTCTTT.

This clone was seen only a few times. The chain carries TRBV18 and TRBJ1-5; D gene unclear. V gave up 5 bases and J gave up 4 bases, with 6 bases separating them. CDR1 KGHSH and CDR2 LQKENI come from the germline V gene. The CDR3 loop spans 12 amino acids. The CDR3 nucleotides are TGTGCCAGCTCATTACAAAATCAGCCCCAGCATTTT. Translation gives CASSLQNQPQHF.

This sequence joins TRBV18 and TRBJ1-3; TRBD1 matches 9 bases. The trim removed 2 bases at V and 1 base at J, leaving 3 bases unmatched. CDR1 KGHSH and CDR2 LQKENI come from the germline V gene. The CDR3 consists of 16 residues. This chain's CDR3 is CASSPVGQGSGNTIYF. DNA of the CDR3: TGTGCCAGCTCACCAGTCGGACAGGGGTCTGGAAACACCATATATTTT.

CDR3 region: CASSWAVLGPDTQYF. CDR3 sequence (DNA): TGCGCCAGCAGCTGGGCGGTCTTGGGGCCAGATACGCAGTATTTT. This rearrangement joins TRBV5-1 to TRBJ2-3, with D maybe TRBD1 (5 bases). The CDR3 consists of 15 residues. The V gene's germline CDR1 is SGHRS and CDR2 YFSETQ. The ends were cut back, 3 bases at V and 4 bases at J, with 15 bases in the middle.

The chain combines TRBV10-2 with TRBJ1-1; D ambiguous. CDR1 WSHSY and CDR2 SAAADI come from the germline V gene. Trimming removed 0 bases from V and 0 bases from J, with 11 bases in between. The length of the CDR3 is 16 residues. The CDR3 loop is CASSESAGGVNTEAFF. The CDR3 DNA reads as TGCGCCAGCAGTGAGTCCGCGGGTGGGGTGAACACTGAAGCTTTCTTT.